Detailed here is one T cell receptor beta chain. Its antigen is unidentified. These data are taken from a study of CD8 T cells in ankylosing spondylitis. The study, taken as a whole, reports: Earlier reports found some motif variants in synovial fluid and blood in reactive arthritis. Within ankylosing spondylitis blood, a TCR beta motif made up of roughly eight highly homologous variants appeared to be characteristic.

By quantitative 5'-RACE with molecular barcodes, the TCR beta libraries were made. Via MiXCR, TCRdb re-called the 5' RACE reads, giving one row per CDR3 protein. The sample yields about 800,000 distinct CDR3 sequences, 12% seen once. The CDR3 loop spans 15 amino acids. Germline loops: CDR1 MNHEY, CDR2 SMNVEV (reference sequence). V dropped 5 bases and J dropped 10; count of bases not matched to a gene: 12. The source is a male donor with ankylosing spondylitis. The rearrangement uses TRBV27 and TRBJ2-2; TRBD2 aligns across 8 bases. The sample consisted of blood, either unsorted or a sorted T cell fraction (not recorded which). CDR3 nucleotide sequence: TGTGCCAGCAGTCCCGGGAGGGGTATTATAGCGGAGCTGTTTTTT. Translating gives CASSPGRGIIAELFF.